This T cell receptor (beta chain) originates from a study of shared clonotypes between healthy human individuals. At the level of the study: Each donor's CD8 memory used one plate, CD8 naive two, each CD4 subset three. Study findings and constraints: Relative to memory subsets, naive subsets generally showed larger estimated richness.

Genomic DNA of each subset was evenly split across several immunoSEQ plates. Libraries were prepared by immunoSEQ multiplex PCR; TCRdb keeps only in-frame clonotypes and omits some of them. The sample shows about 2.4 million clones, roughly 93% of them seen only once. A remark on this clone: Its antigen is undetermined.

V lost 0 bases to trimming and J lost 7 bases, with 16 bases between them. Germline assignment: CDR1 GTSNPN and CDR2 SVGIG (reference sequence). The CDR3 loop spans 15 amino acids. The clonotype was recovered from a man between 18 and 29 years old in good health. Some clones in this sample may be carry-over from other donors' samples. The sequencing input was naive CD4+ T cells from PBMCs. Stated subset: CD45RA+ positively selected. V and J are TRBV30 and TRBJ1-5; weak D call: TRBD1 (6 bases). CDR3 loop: CAWSVWGGAGQPQHF. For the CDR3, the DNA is TGTGCCTGGAGTGTTTGGGGGGGCGCCGGACAGCCCCAGCATTTT.